These 13 T cell receptor beta chains originate from one sample sequenced in a study of CD4 T cells in relation to SARS-CoV-2 and coronaviruses. Sequencing was performed with immunoSEQ multiplex PCR; in TCRdb, only in-frame clones are kept and a portion is missing. This sample has more than 20,000 clones, with about 80% found just once. No antigen is known for these receptors. The unexposed donors gave CD4+ T cells in about 2011-2019, prior to COVID-19. CD4+ T cells were isolated from the cells after 10 days of culture. The sample was CD4+ T cells from PBMCs, cultured in vitro. The receptors stem from a human donor in good health.

This sequence joins TRBV3-1 (or the pseudogene TRBV3-2) and TRBJ2-7; D is unresolved. This CDR3 has 15 residues. V was pared by 0 bases and J by 6 bases, with 15 bases between. Germline V CDR1 and CDR2: LGHDT, YNNKEL (reference sequence). The CDR3 is CASSQDETRVREQYF. The CDR3 DNA reads TGTGCCAGCAGCCAAGATGAGACACGGGTACGCGAGCAGTACTTC.

V is TRBV3-1 (or the pseudogene TRBV3-2) and J is TRBJ2-1; D may be TRBD1 or TRBD2 (5 bases each). In germline, CDR1 is LGHDT, CDR2 YNNKEL (reference sequence). The CDR3 has 13 amino acids. Trimming removed 4 bases at V and 6 bases at J, with 10 bases between. CDR3 region: CASSLGGSNEQFF. The DNA of the CDR3 is TGTGCCAGCAGCCTTGGGGGTTCCAATGAGCAGTTCTTC.

The sample holds one count of this clone. This chain uses TRBV27 with TRBJ1-6; a weak D match, TRBD1 (6 bases). V dropped 7 bases and J dropped 9 bases, with 13 bases sitting between them. The CDR3 has 13 amino acids. Germline V gene lookup returns CDR1 MNHEY and CDR2 SMNVEV (reference sequence). CDR3 in DNA: TGTGCCAGCACGTCCGGGGGCAGTTCACCCCTCCACTTT. This encodes CASTSGGSSPLHF.

V usage is TRBV19 and J usage is TRBJ1-1; possible D gene TRBD1, 6 bases. The germline V gene encodes CDR1 LNHDA and CDR2 SQIVND (reference sequence). The germline V and J ends were trimmed by 4 bases and 3 bases, with 18 bases remaining between them. This CDR3 has 16 residues. CDR3 bases: TGTGCCAGTAGTAAGGACAGTTGGGCCTCGTACACTGAAGCTTTCTTT. This codes for CASSKDSWASYTEAFF.

This chain's CDR3 is CASTWEAGTETGELFF. As DNA, the CDR3 is TGTGCCAGCACCTGGGAGGCCGGGACAGAAACCGGGGAGCTGTTTTTT. This chain joins TRBV25-1 and TRBJ2-2; D may be TRBD1 (7 bases). V lost 7 bases to trimming and J lost 5 bases, with 20 bases between them. Looked up from germline, CDR1 is MGHDK and CDR2 is SYGVNS. The CDR3 runs to 16 residues.

This chain links TRBV10-3 with TRBJ1-2; D is unresolved. The CDR3 runs 14 residues. Germline V CDR1 and CDR2: ENHRY, SYGVKD. V lost 10 bases, J lost 8 bases, and 23 bases lay in between. The CDR3 DNA reads as TGTGCCACCCAAGTGAACACCCTAAGAGTCGGCTACACCTTC. It specifies CATQVNTLRVGYTF.

V usage is TRBV6-6 and J usage is TRBJ1-4; unclear D gene. Between the trimmed V and J ends, which lost 5 bases and 2 bases, there was a span of 12 bases. Germline V gene data show CDR1 as MNHNY and CDR2 as SVGAGI (reference sequence). The CDR3 spans 15 residues. Here the CDR3 reads CASSRAGSTNEKLFF. In DNA form, the CDR3 reads TGTGCCAGCAGTCGCGCCGGGTCCACTAATGAAAAACTGTTTTTT.

This clone was seen a handful of times. V and J are TRBV4-1 and TRBJ1-2; 7 positions match TRBD1. This CDR3 contains 17 residues. With 0 bases clipped from V and 8 bases from J, the junction kept 15 bases outside the gene matches. The germline gives CDR1 MGHRA, CDR2 YSYEKL. The CDR3 DNA follows: TGCGCCAGCAGCCAAGAACTCAGGGGGGGAGGTTCGAACGGCTACACCTTC. As protein: CASSQELRGGGSNGYTF.

The chain links TRBV29-1 to TRBJ1-2, with a tentative D call TRBD1 (5 bases). Germline V gene data show CDR1 as SQVTM and CDR2 as ANQGSEA. This CDR3 is built from 12 residues. Trimming removed 3 bases at V and 0 bases at J, with 5 bases between. The CDR3 nucleotides are TGCAGCGTTGAGGGACCTAACTATGGCTACACCTTC. As protein: CSVEGPNYGYTF.

The chain employs TRBV11-2 and TRBJ1-6; tentatively, D is TRBD1 (6 bases). The CDR3 is 15 amino acids. Germline CDR1 SGHAT, CDR2 FQNNGV. V dropped 1 base and J dropped 10 bases, with 14 bases sitting between them. The CDR3 loop reads CASSLGGSRGSPLHF. The CDR3 nucleotides are TGTGCCAGCAGCTTAGGGGGGAGCAGGGGATCACCCCTCCACTTT. The full variable domain, with the rest looked up from reference TRBV11-2 and TRBJ1-6, is EAGVAQSPRYKIIEKRQSVAFWCNPISGHATLYWYQQILGQGPKLLIQFQNNGVVDDSQLPKDRFSAERLKGVDSTLKIQPAKLEDSAVYLCASSLGGSRGSPLHFGNGTRLTVT.

The chain links TRBV19 to TRBJ1-1; TRBD1 is a possible D gene (5 bases). V shed 8 bases and J shed 1 base, with 17 bases lying between them. CDR3 size: 15 residues. Per the germline V gene, CDR1 is LNHDA and CDR2 is SQIVND (reference sequence). CDR3 sequence reads: CASPPLRGGNTEAFF. The DNA for the CDR3 is TGTGCCAGTCCCCCCCTTCGGGGCGGGAACACTGAAGCTTTCTTT. The full variable domain, rest sourced from reference TRBV19 and TRBJ1-1, is DGGITQSPKYLFRKEGQNVTLSCEQNLNHDAMYWYRQDPGQGLRLIYYSQIVNDFQKGDIAEGYSVSREKKESFPLTVTSAQKNPTAFYLCASPPLRGGNTEAFFGQGTRLTVV.

This clone was observed once. The rearrangement joins TRBV7-9 to TRBJ2-3, with TRBD1 matching 9 bases. The ends lost 2 bases at V and 4 bases at J; junction bases unmatched: 7. The CDR3 is 16 amino acids. The germline V gene encodes CDR1 SEHNR and CDR2 FQNEAQ (reference sequence). CDR3 protein: CASSLKPGTGPDTQYF. DNA for the CDR3: TGTGCCAGCAGCTTAAAACCCGGGACAGGGCCAGATACGCAGTATTTT.

V gene TRBV2 combines with J gene TRBJ2-7; a weak D match, TRBD1 (5 bases). The germline gives CDR1 SNHLY, CDR2 FYNNEI. V was cut by 6 bases and J by 4 bases, with 10 bases left in between. CDR3 length equals 12 residues. DNA of the CDR3: TGTGCCAGCAGGGGGCAGAGATACGAGCAGTACTTC. This codes for CASRGQRYEQYF. Together with reference TRBV2 and TRBJ2-7, the CDR3 gives the full variable domain: EPEVTQTPSHQVTQMGQEVILRCVPISNHLYFYWYRQILGQKVEFLVSFYNNEISEKSEIFDDQFSVERPDGSNFTLKIRSTKLEDSAMYFCASRGQRYEQYFGPGTRLTVT.